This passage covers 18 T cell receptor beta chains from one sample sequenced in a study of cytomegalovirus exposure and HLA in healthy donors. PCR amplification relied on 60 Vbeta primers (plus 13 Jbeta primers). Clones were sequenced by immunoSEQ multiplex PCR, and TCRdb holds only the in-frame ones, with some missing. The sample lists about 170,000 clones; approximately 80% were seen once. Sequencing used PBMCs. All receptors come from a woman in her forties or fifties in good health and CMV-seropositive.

The CDR3 is CASSIISGTPYNEQFF. The CDR3 DNA reads TGTGCCAGTAGTATAATAAGCGGAACACCTTACAATGAGCAGTTCTTC. This chain uses TRBV19 with TRBJ2-1, with TRBD2 as a possible D gene (5 bases). The CDR3 sequence is 16 residues long. Germline V gene sequence: CDR1 LNHDA, CDR2 SQIVND (reference sequence). V shed 2 bases and J shed 4 bases, with 15 bases lying between them.

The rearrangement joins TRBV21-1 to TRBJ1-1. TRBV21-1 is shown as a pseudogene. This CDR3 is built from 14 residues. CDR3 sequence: CASSKERVVTEAFF. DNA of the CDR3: TGTGCCAGCAGCAAAGAGAGGGTTGTCACTGAAGCTTTCTTT.

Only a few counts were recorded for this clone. CDR3 nucleotides: TGTGCCAGCAGCCAAGCGGGGTCTGAGCAGTTCTTC. It is translated as CASSQAGSEQFF. The chain carries TRBV7-3 and TRBJ2-1, with 7 bases lining up with TRBD2. CDR1 and CDR2 from the germline V gene are SGHTA and FQGTGA. Trimming at V came to 5 bases and at J to 9 bases, leaving 4 bases not matched to a gene. The CDR3 sequence is 12 residues long.

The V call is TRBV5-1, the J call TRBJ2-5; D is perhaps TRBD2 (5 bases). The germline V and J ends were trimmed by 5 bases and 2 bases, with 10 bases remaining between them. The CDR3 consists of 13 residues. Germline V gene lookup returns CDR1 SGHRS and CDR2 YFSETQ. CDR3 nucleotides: TGCGCCAGCAGGTGGACTTCGCAAGAGACCCAGTACTTC. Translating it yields CASRWTSQETQYF.

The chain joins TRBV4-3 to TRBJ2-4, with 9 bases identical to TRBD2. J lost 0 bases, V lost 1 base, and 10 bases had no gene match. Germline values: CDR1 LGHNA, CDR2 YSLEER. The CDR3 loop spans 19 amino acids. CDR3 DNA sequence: TGCGCCAGCAGCCAAGCCGGGGCGGGAGGGTCTCTAGCCAAAAACATTCAGTACTTC. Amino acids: CASSQAGAGGSLAKNIQYF.

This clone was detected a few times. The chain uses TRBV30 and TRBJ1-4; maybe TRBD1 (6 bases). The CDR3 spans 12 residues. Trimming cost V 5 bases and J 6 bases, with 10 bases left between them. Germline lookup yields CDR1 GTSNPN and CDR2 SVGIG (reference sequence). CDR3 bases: TGTGCCTGGGACAGGTCTGATGAAAAACTGTTTTTT. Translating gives CAWDRSDEKLFF.

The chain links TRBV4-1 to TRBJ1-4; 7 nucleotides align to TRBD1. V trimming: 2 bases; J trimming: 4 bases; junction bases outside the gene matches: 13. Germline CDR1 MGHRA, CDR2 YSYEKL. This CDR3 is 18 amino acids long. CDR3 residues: CASSQNRDSTFINEKLFF. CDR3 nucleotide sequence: TGCGCCAGCAGCCAAAACCGGGACAGCACGTTTATTAATGAAAAACTGTTTTTT.

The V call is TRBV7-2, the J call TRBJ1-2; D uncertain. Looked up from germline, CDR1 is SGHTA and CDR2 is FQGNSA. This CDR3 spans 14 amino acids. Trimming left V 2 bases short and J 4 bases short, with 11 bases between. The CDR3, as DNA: TGTGCCAGCAGCTTAAGAGGCCAGCCCTATGGCTACACCTTC. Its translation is CASSLRGQPYGYTF.

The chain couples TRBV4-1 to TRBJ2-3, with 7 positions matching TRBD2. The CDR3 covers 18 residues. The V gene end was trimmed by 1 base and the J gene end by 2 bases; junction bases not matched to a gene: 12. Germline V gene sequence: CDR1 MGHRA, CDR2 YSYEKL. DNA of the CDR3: TGCGCCAGCAGCCAAGCTAACTTTGGGACTACCTACACAGATACGCAGTATTTT. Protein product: CASSQANFGTTYTDTQYF.

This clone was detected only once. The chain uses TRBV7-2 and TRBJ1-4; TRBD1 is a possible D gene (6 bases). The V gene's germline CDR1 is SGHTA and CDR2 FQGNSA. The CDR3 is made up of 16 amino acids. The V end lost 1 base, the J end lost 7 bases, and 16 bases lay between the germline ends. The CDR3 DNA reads TGTGCCAGCAGCTTAGTTATTGGGGAAGGGGGTGAAAAACTGTTTTTT. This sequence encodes CASSLVIGEGGEKLFF. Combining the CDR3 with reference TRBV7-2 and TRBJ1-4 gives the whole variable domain GAGVSQSPSNKVTEKGKDVELRCDPISGHTALYWYRQSLGQGLEFLIYFQGNSAPDKSGLPSDRFSAERTGGSVSTLTIQRTQQEDSAVYLCASSLVIGEGGEKLFFGSGTQLSVL.

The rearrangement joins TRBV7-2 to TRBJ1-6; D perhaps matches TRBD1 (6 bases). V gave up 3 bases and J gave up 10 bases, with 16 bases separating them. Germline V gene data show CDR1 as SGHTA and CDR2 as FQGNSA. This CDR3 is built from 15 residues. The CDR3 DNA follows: TGTGCCAGCAGCTTGGGACCGCGCAGGGGATCACCCCTCCACTTT. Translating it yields CASSLGPRRGSPLHF.

The CDR3 spells CASSYISAYEQYF. In nucleotides, the CDR3 is TGTGCCAGCAGCTACATATCCGCCTACGAGCAGTACTTC. The rearrangement links TRBV6-6 to TRBJ2-7; D gene uncertain. Trimming took off 6 bases at V and 2 bases at J, with 11 bases between the two ends. Per germline, CDR1 MNHNY and CDR2 SVGAGI (reference sequence). CDR3 length equals 13 residues.

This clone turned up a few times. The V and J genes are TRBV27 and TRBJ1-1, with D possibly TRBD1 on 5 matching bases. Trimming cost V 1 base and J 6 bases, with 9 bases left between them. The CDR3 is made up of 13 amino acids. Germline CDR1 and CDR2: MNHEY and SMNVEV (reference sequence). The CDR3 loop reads CASSLFGGAEAFF. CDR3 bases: TGTGCCAGCAGTTTATTTGGGGGGGCTGAAGCTTTCTTT.

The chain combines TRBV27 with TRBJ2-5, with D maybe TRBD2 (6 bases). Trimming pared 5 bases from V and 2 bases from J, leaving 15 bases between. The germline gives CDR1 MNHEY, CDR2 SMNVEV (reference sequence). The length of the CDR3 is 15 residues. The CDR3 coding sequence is TGTGCCAGCAGTGCAGGGTGGCGGGGACAAGAGACCCAGTACTTC. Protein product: CASSAGWRGQETQYF.

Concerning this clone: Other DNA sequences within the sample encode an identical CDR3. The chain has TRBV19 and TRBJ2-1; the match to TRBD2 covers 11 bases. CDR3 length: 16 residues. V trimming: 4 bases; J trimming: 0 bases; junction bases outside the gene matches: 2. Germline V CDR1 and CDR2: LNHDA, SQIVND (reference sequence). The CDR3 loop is CASSRTSGSSYNEQFF. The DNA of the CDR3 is TGTGCCAGTAGTAGAACTAGCGGGAGCTCCTACAATGAGCAGTTCTTC.

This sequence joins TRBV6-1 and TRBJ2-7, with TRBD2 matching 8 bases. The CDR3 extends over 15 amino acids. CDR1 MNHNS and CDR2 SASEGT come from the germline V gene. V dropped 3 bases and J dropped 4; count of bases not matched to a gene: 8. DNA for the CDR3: TGTGCCAGCAGTGATTTCGCTAGCGGGCGGTACGAGCAGTACTTC. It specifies CASSDFASGRYEQYF.

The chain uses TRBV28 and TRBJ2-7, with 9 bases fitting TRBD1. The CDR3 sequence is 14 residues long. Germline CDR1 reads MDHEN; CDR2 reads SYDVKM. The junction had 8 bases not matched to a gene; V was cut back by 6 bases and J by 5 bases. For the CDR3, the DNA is TGTGCCAGCAGACTAGGACAGGGGAGGAACGAGCAGTACTTC. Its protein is CASRLGQGRNEQYF.

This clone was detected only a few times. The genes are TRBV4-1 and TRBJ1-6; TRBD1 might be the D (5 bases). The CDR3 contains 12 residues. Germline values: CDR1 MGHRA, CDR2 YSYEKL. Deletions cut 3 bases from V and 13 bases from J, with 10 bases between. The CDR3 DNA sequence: TGCGCCAGCAGCCATCGGGGGGAGCCCCTCCACTTT. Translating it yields CASSHRGEPLHF.